This T cell receptor (beta chain) was captured by sequencing in a study of patients and donors after allogeneic stem cell transplantation. The J segment lost 0 bases and the V segment lost 4 bases, leaving 12 bases of the junction unmatched. This CDR3 region has 18 residues. Germline CDR1 reads SQVTM; CDR2 reads ANQGSEA. In TCRdb, the RT-PCR reads were re-called with MiXCR into one record per CDR3 protein. The table records about a million distinct CDR3 sequences, 18% of them present only once. The clonotype comes from a human donor who was either an allogeneic HSCT recipient or a stem cell or donor lymphocyte infusion donor (not recorded which). It is not recorded whose cells these are; they may come from a transplant donor. The specimen sequenced was blood, either unsorted or a sorted T cell fraction (not recorded which). V and J are TRBV29-1 and TRBJ2-1, with 10 bases aligning to TRBD2. Here the CDR3 reads CSVVSSGGRRSSYNEQFF. CDR3 DNA sequence: TGCAGCGTTGTGTCTAGCGGGGGCCGCCGAAGCTCCTACAATGAGCAGTTCTTC.